The source of this T cell receptor beta chain is a study of blood T cell repertoires in COVID-19. Study background: The analysed material was cDNA or gDNA that came from T cells, B-cell-depleted T cells, or PBMCs.

Assay: immunoSEQ multiplex PCR; the TCRdb copy retains only in-frame clones and omits some. The sample lists 100,000 to 150,000 clones; around four fifths were seen once. V was cut by 4 bases and J by 3 bases, with 18 bases left in between. This CDR3 contains 16 residues. Germline CDR1 reads SGDLS; CDR2 reads YYNGEE. Grouping used clinical history reported by participants in a survey and questionnaire. This rearrangement joins TRBV9 to TRBJ2-3, with D maybe TRBD2 (5 bases). This TCR derives from a man aged 40-55 years with acute COVID-19. Sequenced input: PBMCs or T cells enriched from blood (not recorded which). CDR3 nucleotide sequence: TGTGCCAGCAGCTTTGAGGGATTCGGTAGGACAGATACGCAGTATTTT. It is translated as CASSFEGFGRTDTQYF. Using reference TRBV9 and TRBJ2-3 for the parts outside the CDR3, the full variable domain is DSGVTQTPKHLITATGQRVTLRCSPRSGDLSVYWYQQSLDQGLQFLIQYYNGEERAKGNILERFSAQQFPDLHSELNLSSLELGDSALYFCASSFEGFGRTDTQYFGPGTRLTVL.